This TCR beta chain was profiled in a study of immune characterization of retroperitoneal liposarcoma. TCRdb used MiXCR to reprocess the PCR reads, holding one entry per CDR3 protein. Among roughly 10,000 distinct CDR3 sequences listed, 25% to 35% were seen once. Germline values: CDR1 KGHDR, CDR2 SFDVKD. The CDR3 covers 12 residues. Trimming took 3 bases from V and 7 from J, leaving 9 bases between them. This clonotype has just a few counts. The clonotype was recovered from a female donor with retroperitoneal liposarcoma. This rearrangement joins TRBV24-1 to TRBJ2-7; D is unclear. Sequencing was performed on tumor tissue. The CDR3 region has the DNA TGTGCCACCAGTGATCCCCGACGGGAGCAGTACTTC. Translating it yields CATSDPRREQYF.